A selection of T cell receptor beta chains follows, all from one sample in a study of shared clonotypes between healthy human individuals. Method: immunoSEQ multiplex PCR; TCRdb's copy keeps in-frame clones and lacks some. Of some 2,000,000 clones listed, about 95% were seen once; the top ten hold about 1.1%. The sample was naive CD8+ T cells sorted from blood. All receptors come from a man between 18 and 29 years old in good health. Both conserved end residues are part of each CDR3.

V gene: TRBV30; J gene: TRBJ2-5; CDR3 protein: CAWSYLGGGETQYF
V gene: TRBV27; J gene: TRBJ1-6; CDR3 protein: CASNPGGGGNSPLHF
V gene: TRBV19; J gene: TRBJ2-2; CDR3 protein: CASSISWTHTGELFF
V gene: TRBV6-1; J gene: TRBJ2-7; CDR3 protein: CASSEFGSSTYEQYF
V gene: TRBV9; J gene: TRBJ1-3; CDR3 protein: CASSVEGAGGNTIYF
V gene: TRBV7-9; J gene: TRBJ1-5; CDR3 protein: CASSPGFSNQPQHF
V gene: TRBV10-2; J gene: TRBJ2-7; CDR3 protein: CASSWGTGLYEQYF
V gene: TRBV4-1; J gene: TRBJ2-2; CDR3 protein: CASSYGQNTGELFF
V gene: TRBV10-2; J gene: TRBJ1-2; CDR3 protein: CASSESRGRFYGYTF
V gene: TRBV4-1; J gene: TRBJ2-7; CDR3 protein: CASSQDSGGAYEQYF
V gene: TRBV2; J gene: TRBJ2-1; CDR3 protein: CASGGTTYNEQFF
V gene: TRBV27; J gene: TRBJ2-2; CDR3 protein: CASSLLGTGELFF
V gene: TRBV28; J gene: TRBJ1-6; CDR3 protein: CASSSGQGRSPLHF
V gene: TRBV28; J gene: TRBJ2-3; CDR3 protein: CASSLTSFTDTQYF
V gene: TRBV4-1; J gene: TRBJ2-7; CDR3 protein: CASSQDKGTGIYEQYF
V gene: TRBV9; J gene: TRBJ2-3; CDR3 protein: CASSVALRDGGTDTQYF
V gene: TRBV2; J gene: TRBJ1-2; CDR3 protein: CASSEGGQKDRFYGYTF
V gene: TRBV13; J gene: TRBJ2-7; CDR3 protein: CASSSGPYYEQYF
V gene: TRBV7-2; J gene: TRBJ1-1; CDR3 protein: CASSLVGGNTEAFF
V gene: TRBV4-3; J gene: TRBJ2-3; CDR3 protein: CASSQDLAGGADTQYF
V gene: TRBV4-1; J gene: TRBJ1-5; CDR3 protein: CASSLDRVTQPQHF
V gene: TRBV25-1; J gene: TRBJ2-1; CDR3 protein: CASSEGTSYNEQFF
V gene: TRBV5-1; J gene: TRBJ2-7; CDR3 protein: CASSLVGTSSYEQYF
V gene: TRBV10-1; J gene: TRBJ2-5; CDR3 protein: CASSEWTGAGETQYF
V gene: TRBV13; J gene: TRBJ2-7; CDR3 protein: CASSLRTGKAHEQYF
V gene: TRBV28; J gene: TRBJ2-1; CDR3 protein: CASSLLASGDNEQFF
V gene: TRBV6-1; J gene: TRBJ1-1; CDR3 protein: CASSEGSLGRGVEAFF
V gene: TRBV30; J gene: TRBJ2-1; CDR3 protein: CAWSVDNEQFF
V gene: TRBV2; J gene: TRBJ2-1; CDR3 protein: CASLVVATYNEQFF
V gene: TRBV28; J gene: TRBJ1-5; CDR3 protein: CASSLGSNQPQHF
V gene: TRBV6-6; J gene: TRBJ2-1; CDR3 protein: CASSSPSHEQFF
V gene: TRBV29-1; J gene: TRBJ1-1; CDR3 protein: CSVGAISEAFF
V gene: TRBV18; J gene: TRBJ2-5; CDR3 protein: CASSEGQPQETQYF
V gene: TRBV30; J gene: TRBJ1-6; CDR3 protein: CAWSSGGRSPLHF
V gene: TRBV27; J gene: TRBJ1-1; CDR3 protein: CASSPTPGTDMNTEAFF
V gene: TRBV5-8; J gene: TRBJ2-5; CDR3 protein: CASSTGTSAQETQYF
V gene: TRBV14; J gene: TRBJ2-3; CDR3 protein: CASSQGRDRSLIRFTDTQYF
V gene: TRBV25-1; J gene: TRBJ1-4; CDR3 protein: CASSESPTGNEKLFF
V gene: TRBV7-9; J gene: TRBJ2-7; CDR3 protein: CASSPWTSPNYEQYF
V gene: TRBV7-3; J gene: TRBJ2-1; CDR3 protein: CASSPVVGEYNEQFF